This T cell receptor beta chain emerged from a study of T cells in narcolepsy. The protocol was immunoSEQ multiplex PCR, while the TCRdb copy is restricted to in-frame clones and leaves out a portion. This table has 25,000 or so clones, 85% appearing once. The CDR3 length is 15 residues. Germline V gives CDR1 GTSNPN, CDR2 SVGIG (reference sequence). J was trimmed by 6 bases and V by 2 bases; bases with no gene match: 9. This clone was seen a single time. This sequence originates from a human donor in good health. The specimen sequenced was memory (CD45RA-) CD4+ T cells from blood. The V call is TRBV30, the J call TRBJ1-5; 8 positions match TRBD1. CDR3 sequence (DNA): TGTGCCTGGAGTCCCCTGTCAGGGGGCCGTCAGCCCCAGCATTTT. It encodes CAWSPLSGGRQPQHF. Complete variable domain (other parts from reference TRBV30 and TRBJ1-5): SQTIHQWPATLVQPVGSPLSLECTVEGTSNPNLYWYRQAAGRGLQLLFYSVGIGQISSEVPQNLSASRPQDRQFILSSKKLLLSDSGFYLCAWSPLSGGRQPQHFGDGTRLSIL.